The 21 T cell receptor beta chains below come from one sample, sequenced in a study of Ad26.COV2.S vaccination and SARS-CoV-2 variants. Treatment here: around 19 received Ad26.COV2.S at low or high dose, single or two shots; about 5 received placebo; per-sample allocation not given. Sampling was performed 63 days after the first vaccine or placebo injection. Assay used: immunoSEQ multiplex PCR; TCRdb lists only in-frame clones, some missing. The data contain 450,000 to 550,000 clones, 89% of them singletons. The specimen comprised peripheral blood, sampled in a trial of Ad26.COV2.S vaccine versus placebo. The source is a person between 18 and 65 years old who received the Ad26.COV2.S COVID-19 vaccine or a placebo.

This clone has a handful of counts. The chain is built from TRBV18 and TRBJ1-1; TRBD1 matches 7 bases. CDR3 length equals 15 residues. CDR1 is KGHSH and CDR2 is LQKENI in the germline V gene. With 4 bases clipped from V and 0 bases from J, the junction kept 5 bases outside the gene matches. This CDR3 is CASSQGARMNTEAFF. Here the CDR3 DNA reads TGTGCCAGCTCACAGGGGGCGCGAATGAACACTGAAGCTTTCTTT.

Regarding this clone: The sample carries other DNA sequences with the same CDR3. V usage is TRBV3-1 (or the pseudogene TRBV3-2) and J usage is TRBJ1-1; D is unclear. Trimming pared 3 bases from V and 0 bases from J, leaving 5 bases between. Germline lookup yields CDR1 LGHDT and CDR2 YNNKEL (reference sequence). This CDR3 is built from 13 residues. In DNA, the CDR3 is TGTGCCAGCAGCCAGCAGTTGAACACTGAAGCTTTCTTT. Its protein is CASSQQLNTEAFF.

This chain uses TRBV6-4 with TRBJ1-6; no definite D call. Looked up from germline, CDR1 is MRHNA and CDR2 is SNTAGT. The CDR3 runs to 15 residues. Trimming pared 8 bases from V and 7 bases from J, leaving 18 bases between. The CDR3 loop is CASRQWSPPNSPLHF. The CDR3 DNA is TGTGCCAGCCGTCAGTGGTCACCGCCGAATTCACCCCTCCACTTT.

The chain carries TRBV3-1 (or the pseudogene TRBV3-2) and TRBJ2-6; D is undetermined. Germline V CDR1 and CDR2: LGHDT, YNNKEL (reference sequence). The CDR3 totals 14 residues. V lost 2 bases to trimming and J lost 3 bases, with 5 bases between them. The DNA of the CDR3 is TGTGCCAGCAGCCAAAAGTTTGGGGCCAACGTCCTGACTTTC. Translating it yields CASSQKFGANVLTF.

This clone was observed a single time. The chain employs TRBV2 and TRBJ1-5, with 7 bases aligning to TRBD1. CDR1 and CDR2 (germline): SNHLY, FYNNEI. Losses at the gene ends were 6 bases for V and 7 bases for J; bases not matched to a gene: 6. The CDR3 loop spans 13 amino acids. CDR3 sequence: CASRGEGAQPQHF. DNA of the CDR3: TGTGCCAGCAGAGGAGAGGGGGCCCAGCCCCAGCATTTT.

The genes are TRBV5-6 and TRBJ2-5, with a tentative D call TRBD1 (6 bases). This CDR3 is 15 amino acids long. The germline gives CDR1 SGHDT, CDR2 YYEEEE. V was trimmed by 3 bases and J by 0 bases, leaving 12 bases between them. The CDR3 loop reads CASSYRTVYQETQYF. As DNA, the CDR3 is TGTGCCAGCAGCTACAGGACAGTGTACCAAGAGACCCAGTACTTC.

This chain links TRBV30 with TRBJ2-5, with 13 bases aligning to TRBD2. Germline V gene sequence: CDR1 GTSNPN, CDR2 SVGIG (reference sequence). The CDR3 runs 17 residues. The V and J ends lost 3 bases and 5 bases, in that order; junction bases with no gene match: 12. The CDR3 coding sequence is TGTGCCTGGAGCAATTCTCGGACTAGCGGGAGCTGGGAGACCCAGTACTTC. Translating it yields CAWSNSRTSGSWETQYF.

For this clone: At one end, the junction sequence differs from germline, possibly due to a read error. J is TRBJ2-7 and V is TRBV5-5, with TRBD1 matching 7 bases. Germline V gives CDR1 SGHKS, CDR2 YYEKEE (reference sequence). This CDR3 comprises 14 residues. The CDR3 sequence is CASSIRGQSGTVNF. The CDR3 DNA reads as TGTGCCAGCAGCATAAGGGGACAGTCTGGTACCGTTAACTTC.

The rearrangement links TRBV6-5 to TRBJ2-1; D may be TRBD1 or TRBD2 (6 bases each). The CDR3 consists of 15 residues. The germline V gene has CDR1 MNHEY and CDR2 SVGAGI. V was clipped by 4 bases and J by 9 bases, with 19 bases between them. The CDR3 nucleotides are TGTGCCAGCAGTTTCCATGAAAGCAGGGGAGGTGAGCAGTTCTTC. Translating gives CASSFHESRGGEQFF.

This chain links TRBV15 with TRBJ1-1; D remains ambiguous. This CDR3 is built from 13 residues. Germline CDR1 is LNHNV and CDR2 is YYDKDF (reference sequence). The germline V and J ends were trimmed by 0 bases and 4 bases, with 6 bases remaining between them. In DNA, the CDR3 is TGTGCCACCAGCAGAGATCTGACCACTGAAGCTTTCTTT. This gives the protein CATSRDLTTEAFF.

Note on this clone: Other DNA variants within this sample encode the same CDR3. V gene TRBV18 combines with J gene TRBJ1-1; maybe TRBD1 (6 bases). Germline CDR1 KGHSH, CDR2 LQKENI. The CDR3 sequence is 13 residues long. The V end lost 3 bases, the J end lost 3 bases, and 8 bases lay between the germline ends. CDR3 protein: CASSPRGDTEAFF. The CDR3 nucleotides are TGTGCCAGCTCACCGAGGGGGGACACTGAAGCTTTCTTT.

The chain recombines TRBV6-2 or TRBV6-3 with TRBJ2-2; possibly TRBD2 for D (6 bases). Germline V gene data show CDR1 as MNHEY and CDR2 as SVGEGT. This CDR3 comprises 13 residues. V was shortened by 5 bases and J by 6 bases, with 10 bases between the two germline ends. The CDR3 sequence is CASSGGKAGELFF. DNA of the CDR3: TGTGCCAGCAGTGGGGGGAAAGCCGGGGAGCTGTTTTTT.

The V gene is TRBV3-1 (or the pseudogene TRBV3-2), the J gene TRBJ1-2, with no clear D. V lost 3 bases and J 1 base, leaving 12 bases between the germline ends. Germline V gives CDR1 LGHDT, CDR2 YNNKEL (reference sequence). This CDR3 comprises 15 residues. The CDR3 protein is CASSHTPGGNYGYTF. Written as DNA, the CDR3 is TGTGCCAGCAGCCACACACCGGGAGGTAACTATGGCTACACCTTC.

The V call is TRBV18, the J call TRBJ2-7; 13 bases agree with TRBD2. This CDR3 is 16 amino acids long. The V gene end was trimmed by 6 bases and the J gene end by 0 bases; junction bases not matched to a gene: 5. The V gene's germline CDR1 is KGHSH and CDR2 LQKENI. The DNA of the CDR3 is TGTGCCAGCTCCCGTGGACTAGCGGGAGTCTCCTACGAGCAGTACTTC. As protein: CASSRGLAGVSYEQYF.

The CDR3 loop reads CASSDGTGGEKLFF. CDR3 DNA sequence: TGTGCCAGCAGTGACGGGACAGGGGGCGAAAAACTGTTTTTT. The chain combines TRBV2 with TRBJ1-4, with 12 bases that match TRBD1. Trimming at V came to 3 bases and at J to 8 bases, leaving 1 base not matched to a gene. The CDR3 is made up of 14 amino acids. Germline V lookup: CDR1 SNHLY, CDR2 FYNNEI.

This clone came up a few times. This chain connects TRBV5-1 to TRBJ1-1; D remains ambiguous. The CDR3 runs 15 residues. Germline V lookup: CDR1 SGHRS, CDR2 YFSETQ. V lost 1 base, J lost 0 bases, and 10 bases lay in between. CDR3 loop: CASSLSVPMNTEAFF. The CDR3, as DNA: TGCGCCAGCAGCTTGAGTGTGCCAATGAACACTGAAGCTTTCTTT.

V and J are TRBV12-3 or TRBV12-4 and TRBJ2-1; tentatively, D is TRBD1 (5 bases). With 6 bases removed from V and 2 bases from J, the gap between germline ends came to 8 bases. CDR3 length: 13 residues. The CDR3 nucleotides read TGTGCCAGCAGCTCGGACACCTACAATGAGCAGTTCTTC. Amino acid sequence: CASSSDTYNEQFF.

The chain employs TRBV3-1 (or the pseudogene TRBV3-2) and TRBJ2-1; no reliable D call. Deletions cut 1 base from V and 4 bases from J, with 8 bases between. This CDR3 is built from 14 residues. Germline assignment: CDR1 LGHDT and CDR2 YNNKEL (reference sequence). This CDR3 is CASSQVRGYNEQFF. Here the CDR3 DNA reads TGTGCCAGCAGCCAAGTACGAGGTTACAATGAGCAGTTCTTC.

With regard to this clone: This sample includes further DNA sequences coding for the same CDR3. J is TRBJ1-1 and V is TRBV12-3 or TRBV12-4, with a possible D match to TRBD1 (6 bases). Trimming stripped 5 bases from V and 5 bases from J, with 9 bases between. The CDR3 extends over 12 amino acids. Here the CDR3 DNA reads TGTGCCAGCAGTACGACAGGTACTGAAGCTTTCTTT. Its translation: CASSTTGTEAFF.

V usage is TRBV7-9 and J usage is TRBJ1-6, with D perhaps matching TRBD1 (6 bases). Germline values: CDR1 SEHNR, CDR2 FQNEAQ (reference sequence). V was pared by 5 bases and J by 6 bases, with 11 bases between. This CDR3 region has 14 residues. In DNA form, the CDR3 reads TGTGCCAGCAGCCCACAGGGTGGTAATTCACCCCTCCACTTT. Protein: CASSPQGGNSPLHF.

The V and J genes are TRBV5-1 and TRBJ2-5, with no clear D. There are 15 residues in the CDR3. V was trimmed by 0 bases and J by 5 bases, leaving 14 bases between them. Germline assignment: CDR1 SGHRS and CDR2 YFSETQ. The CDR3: CASSLGSGRVETQYF. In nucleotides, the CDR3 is TGCGCCAGCAGCTTGGGGTCGGGCAGAGTGGAGACCCAGTACTTC.